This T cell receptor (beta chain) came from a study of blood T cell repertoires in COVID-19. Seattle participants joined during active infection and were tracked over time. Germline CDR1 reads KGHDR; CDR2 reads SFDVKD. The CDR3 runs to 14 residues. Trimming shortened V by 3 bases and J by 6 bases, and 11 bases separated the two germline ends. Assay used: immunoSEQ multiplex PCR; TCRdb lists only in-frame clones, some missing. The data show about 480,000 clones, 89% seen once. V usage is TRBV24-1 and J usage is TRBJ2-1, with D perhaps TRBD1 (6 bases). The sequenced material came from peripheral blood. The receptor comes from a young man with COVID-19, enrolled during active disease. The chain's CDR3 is CATSDTGHRNEQFF. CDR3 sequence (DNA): TGTGCCACCAGTGATACGGGACACCGCAATGAGCAGTTCTTC.